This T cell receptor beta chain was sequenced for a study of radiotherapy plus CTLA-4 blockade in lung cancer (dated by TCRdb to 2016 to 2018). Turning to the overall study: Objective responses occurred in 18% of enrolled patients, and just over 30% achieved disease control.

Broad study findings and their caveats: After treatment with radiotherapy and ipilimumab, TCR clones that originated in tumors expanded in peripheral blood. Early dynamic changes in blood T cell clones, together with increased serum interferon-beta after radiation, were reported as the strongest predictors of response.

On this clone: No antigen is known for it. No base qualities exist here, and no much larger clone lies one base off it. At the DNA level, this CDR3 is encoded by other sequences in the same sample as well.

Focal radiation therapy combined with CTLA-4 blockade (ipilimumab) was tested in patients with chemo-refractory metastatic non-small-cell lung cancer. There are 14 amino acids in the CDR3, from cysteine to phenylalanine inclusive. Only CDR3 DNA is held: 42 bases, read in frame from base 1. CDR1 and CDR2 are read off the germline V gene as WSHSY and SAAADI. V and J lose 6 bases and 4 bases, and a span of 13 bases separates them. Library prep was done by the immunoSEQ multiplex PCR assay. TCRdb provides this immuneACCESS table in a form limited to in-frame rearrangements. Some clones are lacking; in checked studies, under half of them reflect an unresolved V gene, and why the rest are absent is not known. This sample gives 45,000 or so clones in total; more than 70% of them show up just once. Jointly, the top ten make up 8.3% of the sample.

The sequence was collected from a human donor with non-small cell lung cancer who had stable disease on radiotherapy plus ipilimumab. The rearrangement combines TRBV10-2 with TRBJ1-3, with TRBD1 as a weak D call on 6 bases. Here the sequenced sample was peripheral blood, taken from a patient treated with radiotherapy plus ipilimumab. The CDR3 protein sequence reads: CASSRGLDGNTIYF. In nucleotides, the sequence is TGCGCCAGCAGCAGGGGACTGGACGGAAACACCATATATTTT.